This TCR beta chain came from a study of blood T cells in healthy people across ages. Study context: Every two T cells gave about one barcoded beta molecule via template switching. Study results and caveats: More naive CD4+ cells and higher diversity marked long-lived donors relative to aged donors. Age advanced and TCR beta diversity per million T cells fell, roughly linearly. Without sorted subsets, naive and antigen-experienced compartments could not be conclusively compared.

This clonotype was recorded many times. Its matching antigen is unknown. A sample-barcoded 5' primer and a J-beta primer mix were used in a second PCR of roughly 6 to 11 cycles. TCRdb recomputed calls from the 5' RACE reads with MiXCR, one row per CDR3 protein. The table has fewer than 800,000 distinct CDR3 sequences, about 25% seen once. The CDR3 loop spans 14 amino acids. Trimming pared 6 bases from V and 1 base from J, leaving 9 bases between. The same data also contributed to another study, on T cells of mothers and their children.

The TCR comes from a boy aged 10-17 years in good health. The chain couples TRBV12-3 or TRBV12-4 to TRBJ2-2, with D tentatively TRBD1 (6 bases). The sample taken for sequencing was blood. CDR3 coding DNA: TGTGCCAGCAGCCCGACAGGGAACACCGGGGAGCTGTTTTTT. Protein product: CASSPTGNTGELFF.